This T cell receptor beta chain derives from a study of response to subunit inactivated influenza vaccine. One entry per CDR3 protein, called by TCRdb with MiXCR from the RT-PCR reads. Among about 520,000 distinct CDR3 sequences, roughly 27% were seen once, and the ten largest hold approximately 2%. This TCR came from a man aged 45-65 years who received an inactivated influenza vaccine. Sample: CD4+ T cells sorted from PBMCs, taken roughly 5 days after vaccination.

CDR3 loop: CASSQDQFTSGGTITYNEQFF. CDR3 DNA sequence: TGCGCCAGCAGCCAAGATCAATTTACTAGCGGGGGGACCATTACCTACAATGAGCAGTTCTTC. The rearrangement joins TRBV4-1 to TRBJ2-1; 12 bases align to TRBD2. The CDR3 has 21 amino acids. V shed 0 bases, J shed 2 bases, and the junction held 14 bases outside the gene matches. CDR1 and CDR2 from the germline V gene are MGHRA and YSYEKL.